This is a list of T cell receptor beta chains from one sample in a study of cytomegalovirus exposure and HLA in healthy donors. The protocol was immunoSEQ multiplex PCR, while the TCRdb copy is restricted to in-frame clones and leaves out a portion. The profile covers roughly 180,000 clones, with around 74% appearing a single time and around 1.4% taken by the ten largest. The sequenced sample consisted of PBMCs. The receptor source for this set is a girl between 10 and 17 years old in good health and CMV-seropositive. CDR3s include the opening cysteine and the closing phenylalanine or tryptophan. Fields, in order: J gene, clone size, V gene, D gene, CDR3 DNA, CDR3 protein. The D gene is left open where the match is weak. Some rows have no size entry. The others give once, few or many, or a class for an expanded clone.

TRBJ2-7,-,TRBV7-2,TRBD2,TGTGCCAGCAGCTCCTATGGCGGGGGGGCCGAATACTCCTACGAGCAGTACTTC,CASSSYGGGAEYSYEQYF
TRBJ1-2,-,TRBV4-2,TRBD1,TGTGCCAGCAGCCAAGACCAAACAGGGGCGGGCTATGGCTACACCTTC,CASSQDQTGAGYGYTF
TRBJ1-1,-,TRBV7-2,-,TGTGCCAGCAGCTCAATCAGGGGTACTGAAGCTTTCTTT,CASSSIRGTEAFF
TRBJ1-6,few,TRBV18,-,TGTGCCAGCTCTCCAACAGGGCAGAACTTTGCCCTCCACTTT,CASSPTGQNFALHF
TRBJ2-7,once,TRBV7-2,TRBD1,TGTGCCAGCAGCTTAGTAGGACAGGGTAACTACGAGCAGTACTTC,CASSLVGQGNYEQYF
TRBJ2-1,-,TRBV7-9,-,TGTGCCAGCAGACCATCCGGGACTCGCCACTACAATGAGCAGTTCTTC,CASRPSGTRHYNEQFF
TRBJ1-2,-,TRBV10-2,TRBD1,TGCGCCAGCAGTGGGGGACAGGGAGATGGCTACACCTTC,CASSGGQGDGYTF
TRBJ2-2,once,TRBV4-3,-,TGCGCCAGCAGCCAATATAGGACAGTGAACACCGGGGAGCTGTTTTTT,CASSQYRTVNTGELFF
TRBJ1-2,-,TRBV6-5,TRBD1,TGTGCCAGCAGTTCGACAGGGGACGAAGGCTACACCTTC,CASSSTGDEGYTF
TRBJ2-7,-,TRBV15,TRBD1,TGTGCCACCAGCCAATACCCGACAGGGGCCTACGAGCAGTACTTC,CATSQYPTGAYEQYF
TRBJ1-1,once,TRBV9,-,TGTGCCAGTCTAGGGGGGGCTAACACTGAAGCTTTCTTT,CASLGGANTEAFF
TRBJ2-1,-,TRBV7-8,-,TGTGCCAGCAGCACTTATGAGACAGGCAACTACAATGAGCAGTTCTTC,CASSTYETGNYNEQFF
TRBJ1-2,-,TRBV15,-,TGTGCCACCCAGGGATACAGGGACTATAACTATGGCTACACCTTC,CATQGYRDYNYGYTF
TRBJ2-1,-,TRBV2,TRBD2,TGTGCCAGCAGGGAGACTAGCGGGGCGGACAATGAGCAGTTCTTC,CASRETSGADNEQFF
TRBJ2-7,few,TRBV6-5,TRBD2,TGTGCCAGCAGTTACTCGATACTAGCGGGGGGCTACGAGCAGTACTTC,CASSYSILAGGYEQYF
TRBJ2-2,once,TRBV5-1,-,TGCGCCAGCCGGGGACACATGAACACCGGGGAGCTGTTTTTT,CASRGHMNTGELFF
TRBJ2-7,-,TRBV19,-,TGTGCCAGTAGGCAGGGATCCAACGAGCAGTACTTC,CASRQGSNEQYF
TRBJ2-1,few,TRBV6-4,-,TGTGCCAGCAGTGAAGGAGGCTCCTACAATGAGCAGTTCTTC,CASSEGGSYNEQFF